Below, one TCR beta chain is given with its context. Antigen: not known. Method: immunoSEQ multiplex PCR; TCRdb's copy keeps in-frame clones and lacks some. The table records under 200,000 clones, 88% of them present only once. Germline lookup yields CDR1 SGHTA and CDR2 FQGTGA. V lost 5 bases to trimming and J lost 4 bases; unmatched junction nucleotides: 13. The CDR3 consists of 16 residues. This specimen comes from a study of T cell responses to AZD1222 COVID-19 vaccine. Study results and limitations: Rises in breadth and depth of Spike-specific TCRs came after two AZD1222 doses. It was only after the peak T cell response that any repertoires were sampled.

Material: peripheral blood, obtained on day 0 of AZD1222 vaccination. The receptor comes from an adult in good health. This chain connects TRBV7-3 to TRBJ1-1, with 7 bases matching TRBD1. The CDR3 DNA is TGTGCCAGCAGCCCTACACATCGACAGGGAGCCACTGAAGCTTTCTTT. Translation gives CASSPTHRQGATEAFF.